The rows below give T cell receptor beta chains drawn from one sample of a study of Ad26.COV2.S vaccination and SARS-CoV-2 variants. TCRdb's table, derived via immunoSEQ multiplex PCR, lists solely in-frame clones and lacks some. The sample yields a few hundred thousand clones, 90% seen once. The sample here was peripheral blood, taken in a trial of Ad26.COV2.S vaccine versus placebo. These receptor sequences come from a person aged 18-65 years who received the Ad26.COV2.S COVID-19 vaccine or a placebo. Each CDR3 is given without its conserved first and last residue.

v_gene: TRBV2
j_gene: TRBJ2-7
CDR3aa: ASSAVTSYEQY

v_gene: TRBV28
j_gene: TRBJ1-3
CDR3aa: ASSPTGHGNTIY

v_gene: TRBV10-3
j_gene: TRBJ2-5
CDR3aa: AISPRETQY

v_gene: TRBV5-4
j_gene: TRBJ1-1
CDR3aa: ASSLETNTEAF

v_gene: TRBV10-3
j_gene: TRBJ2-3
CDR3aa: AISRDPKREGPDTQY

v_gene: TRBV6-6
j_gene: TRBJ1-1
CDR3aa: ASSPMNTEAF

v_gene: TRBV27
j_gene: TRBJ2-1
CDR3aa: ASSQRLVFNEQF

v_gene: TRBV6-1
j_gene: TRBJ1-4
CDR3aa: ASSEGGSTNEKLF

v_gene: TRBV28
j_gene: TRBJ1-5
CDR3aa: ASSLSDPSNQPQH

v_gene: TRBV9
j_gene: TRBJ1-6
CDR3aa: ASSATGNSNSPLH

v_gene: TRBV27
j_gene: TRBJ2-1
CDR3aa: ASSFLRGNEQF

v_gene: TRBV13
j_gene: TRBJ1-5
CDR3aa: ASSQGGDNQPQH

v_gene: TRBV30
j_gene: TRBJ2-7
CDR3aa: AWSGTYEQY

v_gene: TRBV28
j_gene: TRBJ1-1
CDR3aa: ASSLTGENTEAF

v_gene: TRBV6-5
j_gene: TRBJ2-2
CDR3aa: ASSYEGQNTGELF